This TCR beta chain originates from a study of cytomegalovirus exposure and HLA in healthy donors. The study, taken as a whole, reports: Compared with the approximately 700-donor mean, an Asian-associated ancestry cluster reportedly had fewer N-insertions, according to a later analysis.

Germline CDR1 reads LNHDA; CDR2 reads SQIVND (reference sequence). This CDR3 comprises 14 residues. Trimming cost V 4 bases and J 5 bases; bases outside gene matches: 4. On this clone: As yet, its antigen is unknown.

Primers included in the PCR were 60 Vbeta and 13 Jbeta primers. TCRdb keeps only in-frame clones here, not all; method: immunoSEQ multiplex PCR. The table has approximately 200,000 clones, about 84% seen once. This TCR derives from a human donor in good health. Input material: PBMCs. The V and J genes are TRBV19 and TRBJ2-7; TRBD2 matches at 11 bases. CDR3 residues: CASSTLAGADEQYF. In nucleotides, the CDR3 is TGTGCCAGTAGTACACTAGCGGGAGCGGACGAGCAGTACTTC.